The 12 T cell receptor beta chains in this list originate from one sample, sequenced in a study of regulatory T cells in long-lasting Graves disease. Investigators prepared the TCR beta libraries by applying iRepertoire HTBI primers and Arm-PCR of CDR3 regions. TCRdb reprocessed the multiplex PCR reads via MiXCR and lists one record per CDR3 protein. The table includes fewer than 600,000 distinct CDR3 sequences, under 25% detected once. Stated time point: persistent/refractory GD, antithyroid drugs over 5 years with positive TRAb. There was RNA extracted from PBMCs, and the TCR library was made from it. The sequenced sample was peripheral blood mononuclear cells (PBMCs), obtained when the disease was refractory, from a patient treated with antithyroid drugs. Source of these receptors: a female donor with Graves disease.

This clonotype appeared once. The chain couples TRBV2 to TRBJ1-1, with D hard to call. This CDR3 contains 13 residues. V dropped 6 bases and J dropped 1 base, with 9 bases sitting between them. Germline-derived CDR1 and CDR2 are SNHLY and FYNNEI. This CDR3 is CASRKDGNTEAFF. The CDR3 bases are TGTGCCAGCAGAAAGGACGGGAACACTGAAGCTTTCTTT. Supplemented by reference TRBV2 and TRBJ1-1, the full variable domain reads EPEVTQTPSHQVTQMGQEVILRCVPISNHLYFYWYRQILGQKVEFLVSFYNNEISEKSEIFDDQFSVERPDGSNFTLKIRSTKLEDSAMYFCASRKDGNTEAFFGQGTRLTVV.

The V gene is TRBV27, the J gene TRBJ2-5; TRBD1 agrees at 10 bases. Germline CDR1 MNHEY, CDR2 SMNVEV (reference sequence). V lost 4 bases and J lost 5; bases outside the gene matches: 7. This CDR3 region has 15 residues. The CDR3 sequence: CASSYWTGGQETQYF. The CDR3 coding sequence is TGTGCCAGCAGTTATTGGACAGGGGGTCAGGAGACCCAGTACTTC.

The sample holds a few counts of this clonotype. The V and J genes are TRBV30 and TRBJ2-5, with 7 nucleotides matching TRBD2. Losses at the gene ends were 4 bases for V and 0 bases for J; bases not matched to a gene: 2. Germline V gene data show CDR1 as GTSNPN and CDR2 as SVGIG (reference sequence). This CDR3 has 13 residues. CDR3 amino acids: CAWMAGDQETQYF. CDR3 nucleotides: TGTGCCTGGATGGCGGGGGACCAAGAGACCCAGTACTTC.

The chain is built from TRBV4-3 and TRBJ1-2; D perhaps matches TRBD1 (6 bases). The CDR3 covers 15 residues. V was pared by 0 bases and J by 8 bases, with 16 bases between. Germline V CDR1 and CDR2: LGHNA, YSLEER. This CDR3 reads CASSQDRSDGGGYTF. The CDR3, as DNA: TGCGCCAGCAGCCAAGATAGAAGCGACGGGGGCGGCTACACCTTC.

The chain uses TRBV6-2 or TRBV6-3 and TRBJ1-5, with 7 bases that match TRBD1. In germline, CDR1 is MNHEY, CDR2 SVGEGT. The trim removed 10 bases at V and 5 bases at J, leaving 5 bases unmatched. The length of the CDR3 is 12 residues. The CDR3 loop is CATWTGDQPQHF. The CDR3 DNA reads TGTGCCACCTGGACAGGCGATCAGCCCCAGCATTTT.

This clonotype was recorded only once. A much larger clonotype is one base distant, so this may be a read error. The chain uses TRBV12-3 or TRBV12-4 and TRBJ1-1; 7 nucleotides align to TRBD1. The CDR3 has 13 residues. The CDR3: CAGSLQGRTEAFF. The CDR3 region has the DNA TGTGCCGGCAGTTTACAGGGGCGGACTGAAGCTTTCTTT.

This clonotype was seen many times. The V gene is TRBV6-1, the J gene TRBJ2-2; 10 bases align to TRBD1. J lost 5 bases, V lost 6 bases, and 12 bases had no gene match. The CDR3 loop spans 17 amino acids. The germline V gene encodes CDR1 MNHNS and CDR2 SASEGT. Written as DNA, the CDR3 is TGTGCCAGCAGGAAGGGGCGGACAGGGGGTGAGACCGGGGAGCTGTTTTTT. Translation gives CASRKGRTGGETGELFF.

The chain is built from TRBV5-1 and TRBJ2-7, with D possibly matching TRBD2 (6 bases). Deletions cut 4 bases from V and 3 bases from J, with 14 bases between. The CDR3 has 14 amino acids. Germline lookup yields CDR1 SGHRS and CDR2 YFSETQ. CDR3 loop: CASSPHLADYEQYF. CDR3 bases: TGCGCCAGCAGCCCTCATTTAGCGGACTACGAGCAGTACTTC.

In the case of this clonotype: A much larger clonotype is one base distant, so this may be a read error. V gene TRBV7-2 combines with J gene TRBJ2-7; 7 nucleotides line up with TRBD2. Trimming took 7 bases from V and 9 from J; bases not matched to a gene: 12. CDR3 length equals 13 residues. CDR1 and CDR2 (germline): SGHTA, FQGNSA. The CDR3 DNA reads TGTGCCAGCATCGGCGGGAGCGGTCGCGGGCAGTACTTC. Encoded protein: CASIGGSGRGQYF.

The V call is TRBV3-1, the J call TRBJ1-1; tentative D call: TRBD1 (5 bases). The CDR3 extends over 15 amino acids. Between the trimmed V and J ends, which lost 8 bases and 4 bases, there was a span of 20 bases. Germline CDR1 and CDR2: LGHDT and YNNKEL (reference sequence). CDR3 region: CASRPLVRGRTEAFF. CDR3 DNA sequence: TGTGCCAGCCGACCTCTAGTTCGGGGCCGCACTGAAGCTTTCTTT. Supplemented by reference TRBV3-1 and TRBJ1-1, the full variable domain reads DTAVSQTPKYLVTQMGNDKSIKCEQNLGHDTMYWYKQDSKKFLKIMFSYNNKELIINETVPNRFSPKSPDKAHLNLHINSLELGDSAVYFCASRPLVRGRTEAFFGQGTRLTVV.

The chain joins TRBV5-1 to TRBJ2-7; no definite D call. This CDR3 region has 15 residues. Germline assignment: CDR1 SGHRS and CDR2 YFSETQ. V was trimmed by 4 bases and J by 2 bases, leaving 16 bases between them. The CDR3 region is CASSPGQVYTYEQYF. The CDR3 nucleotides are TGCGCCAGCAGCCCTGGTCAGGTTTATACCTACGAGCAGTACTTC.

This clonotype was counted a few times. The chain combines TRBV12-3 or TRBV12-4 with TRBJ2-4; D not certain. The CDR3 consists of 17 residues. The V and J ends lost 1 base and 0 bases respectively, with 13 bases between them. CDR3 region: CASSLVGGTLAKNIQYF. CDR3 sequence (DNA): TGTGCCAGCAGTTTAGTAGGCGGCACACTAGCCAAAAACATTCAGTACTTC.